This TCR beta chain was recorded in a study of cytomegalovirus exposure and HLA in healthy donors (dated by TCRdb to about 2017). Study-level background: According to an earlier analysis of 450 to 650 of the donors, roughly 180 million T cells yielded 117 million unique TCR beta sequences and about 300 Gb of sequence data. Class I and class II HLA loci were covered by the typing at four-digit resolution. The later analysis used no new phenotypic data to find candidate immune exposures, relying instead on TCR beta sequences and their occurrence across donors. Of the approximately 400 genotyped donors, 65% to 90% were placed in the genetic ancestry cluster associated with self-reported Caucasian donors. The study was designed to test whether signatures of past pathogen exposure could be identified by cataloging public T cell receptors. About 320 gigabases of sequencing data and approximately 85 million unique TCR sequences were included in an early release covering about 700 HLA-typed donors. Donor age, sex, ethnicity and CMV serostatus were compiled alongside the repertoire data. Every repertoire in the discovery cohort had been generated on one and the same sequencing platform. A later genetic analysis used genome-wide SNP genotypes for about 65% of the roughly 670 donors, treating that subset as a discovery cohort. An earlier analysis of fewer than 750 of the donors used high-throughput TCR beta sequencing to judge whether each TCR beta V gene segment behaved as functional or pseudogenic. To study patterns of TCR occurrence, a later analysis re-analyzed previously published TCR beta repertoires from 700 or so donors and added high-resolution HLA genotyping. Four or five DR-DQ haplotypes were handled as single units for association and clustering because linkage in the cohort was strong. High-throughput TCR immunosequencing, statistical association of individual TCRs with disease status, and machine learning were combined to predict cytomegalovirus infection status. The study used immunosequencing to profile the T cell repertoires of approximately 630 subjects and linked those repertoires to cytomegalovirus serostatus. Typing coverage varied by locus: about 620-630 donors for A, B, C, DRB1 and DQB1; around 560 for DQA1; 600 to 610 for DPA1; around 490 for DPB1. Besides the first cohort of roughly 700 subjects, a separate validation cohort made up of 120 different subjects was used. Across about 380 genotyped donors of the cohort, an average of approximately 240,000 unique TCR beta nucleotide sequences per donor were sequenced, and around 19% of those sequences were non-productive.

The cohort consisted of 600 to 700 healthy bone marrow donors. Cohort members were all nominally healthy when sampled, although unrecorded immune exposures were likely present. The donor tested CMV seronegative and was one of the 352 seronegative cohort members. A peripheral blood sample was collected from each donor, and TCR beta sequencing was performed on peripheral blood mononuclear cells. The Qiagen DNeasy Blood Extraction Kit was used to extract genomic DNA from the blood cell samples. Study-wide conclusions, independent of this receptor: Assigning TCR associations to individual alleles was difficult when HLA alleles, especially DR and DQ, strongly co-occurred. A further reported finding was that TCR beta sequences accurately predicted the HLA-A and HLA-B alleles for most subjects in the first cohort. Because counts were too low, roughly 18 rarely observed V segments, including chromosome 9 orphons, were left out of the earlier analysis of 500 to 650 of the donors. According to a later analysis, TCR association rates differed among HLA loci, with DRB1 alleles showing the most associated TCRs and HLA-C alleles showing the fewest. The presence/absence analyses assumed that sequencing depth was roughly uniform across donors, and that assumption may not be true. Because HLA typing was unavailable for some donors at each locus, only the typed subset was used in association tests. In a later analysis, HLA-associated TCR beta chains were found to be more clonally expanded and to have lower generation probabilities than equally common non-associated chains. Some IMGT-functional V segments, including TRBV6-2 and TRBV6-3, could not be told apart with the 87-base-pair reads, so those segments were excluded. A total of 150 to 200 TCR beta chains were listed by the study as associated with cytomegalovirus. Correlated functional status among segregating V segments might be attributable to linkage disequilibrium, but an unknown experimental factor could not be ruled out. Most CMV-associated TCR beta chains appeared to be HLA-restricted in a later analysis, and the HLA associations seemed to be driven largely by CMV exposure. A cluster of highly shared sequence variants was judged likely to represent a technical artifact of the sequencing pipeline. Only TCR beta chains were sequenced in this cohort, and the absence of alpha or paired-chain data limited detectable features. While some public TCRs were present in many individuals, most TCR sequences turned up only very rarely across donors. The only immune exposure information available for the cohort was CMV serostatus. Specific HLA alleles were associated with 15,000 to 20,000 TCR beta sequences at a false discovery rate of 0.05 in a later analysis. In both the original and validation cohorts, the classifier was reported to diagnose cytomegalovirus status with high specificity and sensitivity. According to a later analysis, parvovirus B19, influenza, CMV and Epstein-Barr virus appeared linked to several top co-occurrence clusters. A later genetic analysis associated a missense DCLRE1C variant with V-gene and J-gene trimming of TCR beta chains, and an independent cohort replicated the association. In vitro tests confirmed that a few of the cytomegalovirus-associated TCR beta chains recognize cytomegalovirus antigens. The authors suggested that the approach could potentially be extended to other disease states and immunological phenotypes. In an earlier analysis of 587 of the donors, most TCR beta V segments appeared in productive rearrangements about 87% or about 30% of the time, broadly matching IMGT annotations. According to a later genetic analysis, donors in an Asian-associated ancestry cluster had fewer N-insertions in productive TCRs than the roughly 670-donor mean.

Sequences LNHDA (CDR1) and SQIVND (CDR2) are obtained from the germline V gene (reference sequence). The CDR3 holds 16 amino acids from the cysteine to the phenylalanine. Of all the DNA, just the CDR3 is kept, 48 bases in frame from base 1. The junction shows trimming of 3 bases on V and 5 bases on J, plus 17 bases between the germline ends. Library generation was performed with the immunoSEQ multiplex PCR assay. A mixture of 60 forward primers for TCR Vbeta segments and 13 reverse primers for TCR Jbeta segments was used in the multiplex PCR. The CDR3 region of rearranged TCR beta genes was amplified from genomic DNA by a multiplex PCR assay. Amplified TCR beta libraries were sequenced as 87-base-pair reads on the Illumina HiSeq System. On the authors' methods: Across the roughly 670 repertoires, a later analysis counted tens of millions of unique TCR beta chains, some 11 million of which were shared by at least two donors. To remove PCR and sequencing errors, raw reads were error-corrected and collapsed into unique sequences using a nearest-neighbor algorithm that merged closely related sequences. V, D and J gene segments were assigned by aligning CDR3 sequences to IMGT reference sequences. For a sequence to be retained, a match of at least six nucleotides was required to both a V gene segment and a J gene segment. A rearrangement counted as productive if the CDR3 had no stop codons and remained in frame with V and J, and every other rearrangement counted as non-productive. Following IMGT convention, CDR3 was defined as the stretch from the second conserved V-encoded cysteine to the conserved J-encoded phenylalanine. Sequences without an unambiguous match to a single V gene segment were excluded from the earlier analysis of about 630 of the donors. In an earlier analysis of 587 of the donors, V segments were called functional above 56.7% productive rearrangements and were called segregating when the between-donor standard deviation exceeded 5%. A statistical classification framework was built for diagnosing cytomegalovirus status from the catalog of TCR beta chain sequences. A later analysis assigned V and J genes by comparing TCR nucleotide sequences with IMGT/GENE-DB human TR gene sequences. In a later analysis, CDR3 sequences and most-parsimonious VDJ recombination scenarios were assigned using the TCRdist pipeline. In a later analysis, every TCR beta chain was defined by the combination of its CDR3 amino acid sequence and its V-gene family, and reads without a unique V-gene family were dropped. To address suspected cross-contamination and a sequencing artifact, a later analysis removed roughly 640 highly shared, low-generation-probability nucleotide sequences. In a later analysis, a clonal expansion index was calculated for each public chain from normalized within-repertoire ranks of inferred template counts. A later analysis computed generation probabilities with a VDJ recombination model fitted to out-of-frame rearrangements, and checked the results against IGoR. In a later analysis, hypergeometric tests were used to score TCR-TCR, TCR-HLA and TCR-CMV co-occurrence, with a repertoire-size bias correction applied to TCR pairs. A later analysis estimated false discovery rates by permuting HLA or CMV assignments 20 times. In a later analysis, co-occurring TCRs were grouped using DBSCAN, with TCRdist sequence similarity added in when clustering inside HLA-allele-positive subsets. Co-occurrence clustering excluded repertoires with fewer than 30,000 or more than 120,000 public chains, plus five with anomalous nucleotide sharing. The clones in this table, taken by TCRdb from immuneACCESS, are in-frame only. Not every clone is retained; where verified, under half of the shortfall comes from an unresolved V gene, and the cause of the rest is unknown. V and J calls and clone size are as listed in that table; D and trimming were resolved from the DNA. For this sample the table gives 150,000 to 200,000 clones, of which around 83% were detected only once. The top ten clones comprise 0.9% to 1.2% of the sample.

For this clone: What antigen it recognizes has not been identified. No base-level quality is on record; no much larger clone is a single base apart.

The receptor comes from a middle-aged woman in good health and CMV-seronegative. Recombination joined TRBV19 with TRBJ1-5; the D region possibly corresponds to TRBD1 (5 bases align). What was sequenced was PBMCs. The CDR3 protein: CASSIGWRGRDQPQHF. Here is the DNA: TGTGCCAGTAGTATTGGGTGGAGGGGTCGGGATCAGCCCCAGCATTTT.